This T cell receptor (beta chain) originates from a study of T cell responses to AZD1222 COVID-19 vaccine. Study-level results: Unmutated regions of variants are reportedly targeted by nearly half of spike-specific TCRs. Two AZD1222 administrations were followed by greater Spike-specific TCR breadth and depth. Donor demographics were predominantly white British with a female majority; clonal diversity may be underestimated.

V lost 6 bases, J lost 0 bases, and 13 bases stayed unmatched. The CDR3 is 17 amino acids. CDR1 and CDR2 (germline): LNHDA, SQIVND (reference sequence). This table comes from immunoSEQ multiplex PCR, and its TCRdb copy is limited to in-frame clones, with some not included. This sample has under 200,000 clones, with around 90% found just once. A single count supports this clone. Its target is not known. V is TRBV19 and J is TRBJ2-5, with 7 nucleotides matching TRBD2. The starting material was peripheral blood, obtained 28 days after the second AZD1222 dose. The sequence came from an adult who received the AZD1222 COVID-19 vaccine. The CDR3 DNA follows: TGTGCCAGTAGCCCTTCAGCGGGGCTGGTGTACCAAGAGACCCAGTACTTC. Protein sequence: CASSPSAGLVYQETQYF.